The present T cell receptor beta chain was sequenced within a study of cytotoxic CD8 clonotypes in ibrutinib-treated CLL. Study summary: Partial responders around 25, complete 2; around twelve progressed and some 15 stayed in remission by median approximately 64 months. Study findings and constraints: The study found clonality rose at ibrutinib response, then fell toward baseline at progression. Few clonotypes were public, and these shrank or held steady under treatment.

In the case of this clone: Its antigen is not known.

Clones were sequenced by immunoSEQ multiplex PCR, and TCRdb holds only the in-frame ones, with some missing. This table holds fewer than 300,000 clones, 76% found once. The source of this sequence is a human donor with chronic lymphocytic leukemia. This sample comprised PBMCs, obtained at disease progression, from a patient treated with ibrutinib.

The CDR3 DNA follows: TGTGCCAGCAGTTCCGCAGGACCCTCAATGCGGGCTTTCTTT. Translation gives CASSSAGPSMRAFF. This rearrangement joins TRBV6-6 to TRBJ1-1, with unresolved D. CDR1 MNHNY and CDR2 SVGAGI come from the germline V gene (reference sequence). Trimming cost V 4 bases and J 11 bases, with 20 bases left between them. The CDR3 loop spans 14 amino acids.